This T cell receptor (beta chain) was observed in a study of T-cell reconstitution after alpha-beta-depleted transplantation in children. Germline V CDR1 and CDR2: SGHVS, FQNEAQ. This CDR3 comprises 17 residues. Trimming cost V 2 bases and J 0 bases, with 14 bases left between them. Unique molecular identifiers featured in how the TCRbeta library was prepared. Each CDR3 protein gets one entry after TCRdb re-called the PCR reads with MiXCR. The sample contains some 490,000 distinct CDR3 sequences, roughly an eighth of which appear only once. Specimen: PBMCs from the stem cell graft donor, collected from the stem cell graft. The receptor comes from a human donor who donated a stem cell graft to a child with combined immunodeficiency. The gene calls are TRBV7-8 and TRBJ2-1; D call uncertain. The CDR3 DNA follows: TGTGCCAGCAGCTTATGGTCCCCCTGGGTCTCCTACAATGAGCAGTTCTTC. This codes for CASSLWSPWVSYNEQFF.